This TCR beta chain was documented in a study of CD8+ T cells in alopecia areata. This clone was picked up a small number of times. The CDR3 has 13 amino acids. V lost 0 bases and J lost 4, with 9 bases in between. CDR1 GTSNPN and CDR2 SVGIG come from the germline V gene (reference sequence). TCR sequencing used cDNA made by reverse transcription of extracted RNA. Sequencing used immunoSEQ multiplex PCR; TCRdb keeps in-frame clones, though not all of them. The sample lists 200,000 to 250,000 clones, about three fifths occurring once. The chain has TRBV30 and TRBJ1-1; weak D call: TRBD1 (6 bases). The sample in question was CD4+ T cells sorted from blood, obtained at week 0. The sequence derives from a human donor with alopecia areata. The CDR3 DNA is TGTGCCTGGAGTGTAAGGGGGATCACTGAAGCTTTCTTT. It is translated as CAWSVRGITEAFF.